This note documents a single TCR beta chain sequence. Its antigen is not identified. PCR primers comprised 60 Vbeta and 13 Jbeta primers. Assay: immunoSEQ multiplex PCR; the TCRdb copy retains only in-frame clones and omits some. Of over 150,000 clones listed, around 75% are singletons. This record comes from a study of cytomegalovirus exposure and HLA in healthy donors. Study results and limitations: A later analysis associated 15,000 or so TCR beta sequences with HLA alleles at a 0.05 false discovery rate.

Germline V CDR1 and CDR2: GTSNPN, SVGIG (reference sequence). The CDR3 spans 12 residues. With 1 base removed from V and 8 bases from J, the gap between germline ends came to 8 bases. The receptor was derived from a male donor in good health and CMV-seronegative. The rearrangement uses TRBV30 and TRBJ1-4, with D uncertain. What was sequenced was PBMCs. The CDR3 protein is CAWSALKEKLFF. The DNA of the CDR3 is TGTGCCTGGAGTGCACTAAAGGAAAAACTGTTTTTT. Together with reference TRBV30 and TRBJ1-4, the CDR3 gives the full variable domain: SQTIHQWPATLVQPVGSPLSLECTVEGTSNPNLYWYRQAAGRGLQLLFYSVGIGQISSEVPQNLSASRPQDRQFILSSKKLLLSDSGFYLCAWSALKEKLFFGSGTQLSVL.